A single sample gave rise to the 14 T cell receptor beta chains below, sequenced in a study of beta chain features in type 1 diabetes. As every portion of the isolated RNA was reverse transcribed, the sequencing read expressed TCRB transcripts. Profiled with immunoSEQ multiplex PCR; TCRdb holds only in-frame clones, not every one. The repertoire holds 150,000 or so clones, with 7% to 10% as singletons. Sequencing used central memory CD4+ T cells from blood. The receptors originated from a woman in her late teens or twenties in good health.

This clone showed up just a few times. The rearrangement joins TRBV6-5 to TRBJ1-2; 10 nucleotides agree with TRBD1. This CDR3 contains 13 residues. Germline V gene lookup returns CDR1 MNHEY and CDR2 SVGAGI. Trimming cost V 6 bases and J 8 bases; bases outside gene matches: 6. CDR3 sequence (DNA): TGTGCCAGCAGCGGACAGGGGGTTGGGGGCTACACCTTC. Translating gives CASSGQGVGGYTF.

The rearrangement uses TRBV18 and TRBJ2-1; 9 positions match TRBD2. Per the germline V gene, CDR1 is KGHSH and CDR2 is LQKENI. V lost 4 bases, J lost 4 bases, and 11 bases stayed unmatched. This CDR3 spans 17 amino acids. CDR3 in amino acids: CASSLLPAGGLYNEQFF. The CDR3 DNA reads TGTGCCAGCTCACTCCTACCAGCGGGAGGATTATACAATGAGCAGTTCTTC.

The chain uses TRBV6-5 and TRBJ1-1; D uncertain. The CDR3 totals 13 residues. V gave up 5 bases and J gave up 1 base, with 8 bases separating them. Germline values: CDR1 MNHEY, CDR2 SVGAGI. This CDR3 is CASSGTENTEAFF. The CDR3 DNA is TGTGCCAGCAGTGGAACAGAGAACACTGAAGCTTTCTTT.

This chain links TRBV4-3 with TRBJ2-1, with 12 nucleotides matching TRBD2. Germline V lookup: CDR1 LGHNA, CDR2 YSLEER. The trim removed 3 bases at V and 6 bases at J, leaving 6 bases unmatched. CDR3 size: 16 residues. CDR3 DNA: TGCGCCAGCAGCCATCTAGCGGGGGGGCCTAGCAATGAGCAGTTCTTC. Translating gives CASSHLAGGPSNEQFF.

The rearrangement links TRBV6-5 to TRBJ2-7; tentatively, D is TRBD1 (6 bases). Trimming removed 0 bases from V and 5 bases from J, with 11 bases in between. The CDR3 is 14 amino acids. Germline loops: CDR1 MNHEY, CDR2 SVGAGI. Written as DNA, the CDR3 is TGTGCCAGCAGTTACTCTTGGACAGTGCACGAGCAGTACTTC. It codes for CASSYSWTVHEQYF.

V is TRBV2 and J is TRBJ1-4; D is undetermined. The CDR3 spans 12 residues. V was shortened by 9 bases and J by 6 bases, with 11 bases between the two germline ends. CDR1 SNHLY and CDR2 FYNNEI come from the germline V gene. CDR3: CASAPDYEKLFF. The CDR3 region has the DNA TGTGCCAGTGCACCAGACTATGAAAAACTGTTTTTT. Full variable domain (remainder filled in from reference TRBV2 and TRBJ1-4): EPEVTQTPSHQVTQMGQEVILRCVPISNHLYFYWYRQILGQKVEFLVSFYNNEISEKSEIFDDQFSVERPDGSNFTLKIRSTKLEDSAMYFCASAPDYEKLFFGSGTQLSVL.

This clone came up a few times. The V and J genes are TRBV27 and TRBJ1-2; D gene ambiguous. The length of the CDR3 is 13 residues. V was clipped by 2 bases and J by 1 base, with 5 bases between them. Germline loops: CDR1 MNHEY, CDR2 SMNVEV (reference sequence). The CDR3, as DNA: TGTGCCAGCAGTTTAAACATTAACTATGGCTACACCTTC. It specifies CASSLNINYGYTF.

This chain connects TRBV9 to TRBJ1-4; 7 nucleotides align to TRBD1. The CDR3 spans 14 residues. V shed 3 bases, J shed 6 bases, and the junction held 5 bases outside the gene matches. The germline V gene encodes CDR1 SGDLS and CDR2 YYNGEE. This CDR3 reads CASSATGRDEKLFF. The DNA of the CDR3 is TGTGCCAGCAGCGCGACAGGGAGAGATGAAAAACTGTTTTTT.

This clone occurred a few times. The chain combines TRBV20-1 with TRBJ1-2, with no clear D. V was shortened by 3 bases and J by 6 bases, with 8 bases between the two germline ends. This CDR3 spans 11 amino acids. Germline V gene data show CDR1 as DFQATT and CDR2 as SNEGSKA (reference sequence). Written as DNA, the CDR3 is TGCAGTGCTAGGTCCCCGGATGGCTACACCTTC. As protein: CSARSPDGYTF.

The chain joins TRBV5-6 to TRBJ1-2; no reliable D call. The length of the CDR3 is 12 residues. Trimming removed 5 bases from V and 4 bases from J, with 9 bases in between. CDR1 and CDR2 from the germline V gene are SGHDT and YYEEEE. CDR3 protein: CASSPSGYGYTF. In DNA, the CDR3 is TGTGCCAGCAGTCCCAGTGGCTATGGCTACACCTTC.

This clone was detected a few times. This chain uses TRBV9 with TRBJ2-1, with 8 nucleotides matching TRBD2. Germline V gives CDR1 SGDLS, CDR2 YYNGEE. The J segment lost 0 bases and the V segment lost 4 bases, leaving 3 bases of the junction unmatched. The CDR3 consists of 15 residues. The CDR3 loop reads CASSIGTSSYNEQFF. CDR3 DNA: TGTGCCAGCAGCATAGGGACTAGCTCCTACAATGAGCAGTTCTTC.

The gene calls are TRBV6-5 and TRBJ2-3, with a tentative D call TRBD1 (6 bases). Trimming pared 4 bases from V and 1 base from J, leaving 12 bases between. The CDR3 is 15 amino acids. Germline V gene sequence: CDR1 MNHEY, CDR2 SVGAGI. CDR3 in amino acids: CASSSRDTGTDTQYF. CDR3 DNA sequence: TGTGCCAGCAGTTCCCGGGACACGGGCACAGATACGCAGTATTTT.

This chain links TRBV7-9 with TRBJ1-2; D gene ambiguous. Germline lookup yields CDR1 SEHNR and CDR2 FQNEAQ (reference sequence). V was shortened by 6 bases and J by 1 base, with 12 bases between the two germline ends. The CDR3 is made up of 14 amino acids. In nucleotides, the CDR3 is TGTGCCAGCAGGCCTAGGACTGGTAACTATGGCTACACCTTC. It encodes CASRPRTGNYGYTF. The full variable domain, rest sourced from reference TRBV7-9 and TRBJ1-2, is DTGVSQNPRHKITKRGQNVTFRCDPISEHNRLYWYRQTLGQGPEFLTYFQNEAQLEKSRLLSDRFSAERPKGSFSTLEIQRTEQGDSAMYLCASRPRTGNYGYTFGSGTRLTVV.

The sample holds a few counts of this clone. This sequence joins TRBV2 and TRBJ2-7; the D gene is possibly TRBD2 (5 bases). Germline CDR1 SNHLY, CDR2 FYNNEI. The CDR3 has 14 amino acids. V lost 6 bases and J lost 2, with 14 bases in between. CDR3 sequence: CASSPTGVPYEQYF. The DNA of the CDR3 is TGTGCCAGCAGCCCTACCGGGGTCCCCTACGAGCAGTACTTC.